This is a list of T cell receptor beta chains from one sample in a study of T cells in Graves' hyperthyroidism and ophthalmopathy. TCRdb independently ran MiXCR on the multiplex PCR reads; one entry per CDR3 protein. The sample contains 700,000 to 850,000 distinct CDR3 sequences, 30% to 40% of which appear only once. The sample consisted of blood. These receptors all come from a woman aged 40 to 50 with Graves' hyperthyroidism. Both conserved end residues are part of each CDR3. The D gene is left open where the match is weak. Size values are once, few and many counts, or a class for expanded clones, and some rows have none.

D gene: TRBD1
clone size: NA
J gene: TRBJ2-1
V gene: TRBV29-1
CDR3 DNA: TGCAGCGTTGTGAAAGGGACAGGGGGTTACAATGAGCAGTTCTTC
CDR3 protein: CSVVKGTGGYNEQFF

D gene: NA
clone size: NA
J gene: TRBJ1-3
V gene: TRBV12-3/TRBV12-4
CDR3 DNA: TGTGCCAGCAGGAGACTAGGAAACTCTGGAAACACCATATATTTT
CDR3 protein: CASRRLGNSGNTIYF

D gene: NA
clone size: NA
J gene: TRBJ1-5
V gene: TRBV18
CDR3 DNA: TGTGCCAGCTCAGGGGAATCGGGCAATCAGCCCCAGCATTTT
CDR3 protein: CASSGESGNQPQHF

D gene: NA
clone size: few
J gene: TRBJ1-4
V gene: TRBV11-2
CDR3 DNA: TGTGCCAGCAGCCGGGGGTGGGGGACCGATGAAAAACTGTTTTTT
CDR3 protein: CASSRGWGTDEKLFF

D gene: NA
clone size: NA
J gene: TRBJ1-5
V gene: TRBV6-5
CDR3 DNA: TGTGCCAGCAGTTTATCCCATAATGCCGGGGGCGGGCAGCCCCAGCATTTT
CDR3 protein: CASSLSHNAGGGQPQHF

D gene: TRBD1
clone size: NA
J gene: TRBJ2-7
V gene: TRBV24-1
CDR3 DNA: TGTGCCACCAGTGTACGACAGGGGAGCTCCTACGAGCAGTACTTC
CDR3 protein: CATSVRQGSSYEQYF

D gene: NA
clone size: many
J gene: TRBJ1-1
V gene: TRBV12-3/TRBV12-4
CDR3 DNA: TGTGCCAGCAGGACATCGGCGGTTAACACTGAAGCTTTCTTT
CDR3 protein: CASRTSAVNTEAFF

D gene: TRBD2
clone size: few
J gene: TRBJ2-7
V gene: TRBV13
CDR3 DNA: TGTGCCAGCAGCAGCGTCGGACTAGCTTACGAGCAGTACTTC
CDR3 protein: CASSSVGLAYEQYF

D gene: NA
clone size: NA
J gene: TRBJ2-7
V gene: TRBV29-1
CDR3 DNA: TGCAGCGTTGGAGGGGGGTGGGGAGGCTACGAGCAGTACTTC
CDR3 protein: CSVGGGWGGYEQYF

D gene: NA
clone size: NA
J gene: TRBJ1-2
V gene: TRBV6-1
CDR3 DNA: TGTGCCAGCAGTGAAGTAGGGGCTAGCCCCCCTCCCAAATATGGCTACACCTTC
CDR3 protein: CASSEVGASPPPKYGYTF

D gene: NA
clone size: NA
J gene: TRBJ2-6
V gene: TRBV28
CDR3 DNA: TGTGCCAGCAGCCCTAGGGTGGGTGGGGCCAACGTCCTGACTTTC
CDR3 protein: CASSPRVGGANVLTF

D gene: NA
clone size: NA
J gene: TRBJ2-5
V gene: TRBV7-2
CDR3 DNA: TGTGCCAGCAGCTTGTATACACAGGGAAGGGAGACCCAGTACTTC
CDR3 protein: CASSLYTQGRETQYF

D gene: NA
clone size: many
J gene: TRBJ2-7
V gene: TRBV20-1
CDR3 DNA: TGCAGTGCCCGGACCTACGAGCAGTACTTC
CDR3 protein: CSARTYEQYF